The rows below give T cell receptor beta chains drawn from one sample of a study of shared clonotypes between healthy human individuals. The protocol was immunoSEQ multiplex PCR, while the TCRdb copy is restricted to in-frame clones and leaves out a portion. This sample carries hundreds of thousands of clones, around 81% of them seen once, and the ten largest clones take 12%. The sample comprised PBMCs. Receptor source: a woman in her thirties or forties in good health. Some clones in this sample may be carry-over from other donors' samples. Each CDR3 is given with its conserved first and last residue. A D gene is named only where the DNA matches it firmly. Size is omitted from some rows. Given values are once, few, many or a class for expanded clones.

D	size	V	J	CDR3	DNA
TRBD1	-	TRBV18	TRBJ1-1	CASSPESGGRGNTEAFF	TGTGCCAGCTCACCTGAATCAGGGGGCAGGGGGAACACTGAAGCTTTCTTT
-	-	TRBV4-2	TRBJ1-3	CASSLSGNTIYF	TGTGCCAGCAGCCTCTCTGGAAACACCATATATTTT
-	few	TRBV11-3	TRBJ2-7	CASSLFRESEQYF	TGTGCCAGCAGTTTATTCAGGGAGAGCGAGCAGTACTTC
-	many	TRBV25-1	TRBJ1-2	CASSEEPGADSGYGYTF	TGTGCCAGCAGTGAAGAGCCAGGGGCCGATTCTGGCTATGGCTACACCTTC
-	many	TRBV28	TRBJ2-5	CASTRTQETQYF	TGTGCCAGCACCCGGACCCAAGAGACCCAGTACTTC
-	-	TRBV7-2	TRBJ2-2	CASSIQRHTGELFF	TGTGCCAGCAGCATCCAGAGACACACCGGGGAGCTGTTTTTT
-	-	TRBV29-1	TRBJ2-5	CSVADSAETQYF	TGCAGCGTTGCGGACTCGGCGGAGACCCAGTACTTC
-	once	TRBV18	TRBJ2-7	CASSPGTQTSYEQYF	TGTGCCAGCTCACCCGGGACCCAAACCTCCTACGAGCAGTACTTC
TRBD2	-	TRBV28	TRBJ2-1	CASSSAGTSVYEQFF	TGTGCCAGCAGTTCAGCCGGGACTAGCGTTTATGAGCAGTTCTTC
-	-	TRBV10-3	TRBJ2-1	CAIGSGTSDKQFF	TGTGCCATCGGTAGCGGAACCTCCGATAAGCAGTTCTTC
-	-	TRBV5-8	TRBJ1-1	CASSLGTGGTEAFF	TGTGCCAGCAGCTTGGGGACGGGTGGAACTGAAGCTTTCTTT
-	-	TRBV28	TRBJ2-7	CASSLSQTYEQYF	TGTGCCAGCAGTTTATCCCAGACCTACGAGCAGTACTTC
TRBD2	-	TRBV11-2	TRBJ2-3	CASSALAGETSTDTQYF	TGTGCCAGCAGCGCTTTAGCGGGCGAAACTAGCACAGATACGCAGTATTTT
-	-	TRBV7-9	TRBJ2-1	CASSSTGVYEQFF	TGTGCCAGCAGCTCGACAGGCGTGTATGAGCAGTTCTTC
-	-	TRBV6-5	TRBJ1-3	CASSTGSGNTIYF	TGTGCCAGCAGTACAGGGTCTGGAAACACCATATATTTT
TRBD2	-	TRBV27	TRBJ2-7	CASSRGLAGGPHISYEQYF	TGTGCCAGCAGTCGGGGACTAGCGGGAGGTCCCCACATTTCCTACGAGCAGTACTTC
-	once	TRBV18	TRBJ2-7	CASSSSPTSHEQYF	TGTGCCAGCTCATCCTCGCCGACTAGTCACGAGCAGTACTTC
-	-	TRBV7-8	TRBJ1-2	CASSPEGFGSYTF	TGTGCCAGCAGCCCAGAGGGGTTTGGGAGCTACACCTTC
TRBD2	-	TRBV30	TRBJ2-3	CAWSLGLAGGLADTQYF	TGTGCCTGGAGTCTTGGACTAGCGGGAGGGCTAGCAGATACGCAGTATTTT
-	-	TRBV4-3	TRBJ2-7	CASSQDHRQQPYEQYF	TGCGCCAGCAGCCAAGATCATAGACAGCAACCCTACGAGCAGTACTTC
-	-	TRBV21-1	TRBJ2-1	CASSKAGAGDSYNEQFF	TGTGCCAGCAGCAAAGCTGGCGCGGGAGACTCCTACAATGAGCAGTTCTTC
-	-	TRBV28	TRBJ1-3	CASGTALATGNTIYF	TGTGCCAGCGGTACAGCCCTAGCGACTGGAAACACCATATATTTT
TRBD2	-	TRBV27	TRBJ2-5	CASRPGLAGVETQYF	TGTGCCAGCCGACCGGGACTAGCGGGAGTGGAGACCCAGTACTTC
TRBD1	-	TRBV18	TRBJ1-2	CASSPGTGERHGYTF	TGTGCCAGCTCACCAGGGACAGGGGAGCGACATGGCTACACCTTC
TRBD1	-	TRBV18	TRBJ2-7	CASSPQDRGFYEQYF	TGTGCCAGCTCACCACAGGACAGGGGTTTCTACGAGCAGTACTTC
TRBD1	once	TRBV9	TRBJ1-3	CASSLQGASGNTIYF	TGTGCCAGCAGCTTACAGGGGGCTTCTGGAAACACCATATATTTT
TRBD2	-	TRBV27	TRBJ2-7	CASSRLPGTSDYEQYF	TGTGCCAGCAGCCGACTACCCGGGACTAGTGACTACGAGCAGTACTTC
-	-	TRBV7-9	TRBJ2-7	CASSRMGAEQYF	TGTGCCAGCAGCCGAATGGGTGCCGAGCAGTACTTC
-	-	TRBV4-1	TRBJ1-5	CASSQAGASNQPQHF	TGCGCCAGCAGCCAAGCAGGGGCTAGCAATCAGCCCCAGCATTTT